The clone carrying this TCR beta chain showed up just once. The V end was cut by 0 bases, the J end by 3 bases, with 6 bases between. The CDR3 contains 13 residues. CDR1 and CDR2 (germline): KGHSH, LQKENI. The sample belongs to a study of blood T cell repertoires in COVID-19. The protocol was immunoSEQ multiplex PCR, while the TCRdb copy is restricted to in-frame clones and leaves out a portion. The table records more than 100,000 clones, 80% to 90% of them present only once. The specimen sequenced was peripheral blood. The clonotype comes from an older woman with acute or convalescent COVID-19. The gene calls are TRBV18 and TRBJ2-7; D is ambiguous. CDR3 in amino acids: CASSPPASYEQYF. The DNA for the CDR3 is TGTGCCAGCTCACCACCGGCCAGCTACGAGCAGTACTTC.